This T cell receptor beta chain emerged from a study of T cell clones after liver transplantation. Study results and caveats: Rather than being deleted, graft donor-reactive T cells may have moved into the graft. Small, mixed patient groups and varying post-transplant times limit these conclusions.

Sorting of unstimulated PBMCs yielded separate CD3+CD4+ and CD3+CD8+ fractions. The protocol was immunoSEQ multiplex PCR, while the TCRdb copy is restricted to in-frame clones and leaves out a portion. The sample lists some 60,000 clones, 70% occurring once. Regarding this clone: What it binds is not known.

The V and J ends lost 4 bases and 7 bases, in that order; junction bases with no gene match: 6. The CDR3 has 14 amino acids. Germline V gene lookup returns CDR1 SGHTS and CDR2 YDEGEE. The sequences come from CD4+ T cells from blood, collected at the roughly 15-month timepoint. This rearrangement joins TRBV5-8 to TRBJ2-1; TRBD1 agrees at 9 bases. The sequence derives from a human patient who received a liver transplant. Some T cells may possibly be graft donor cells. CDR3 loop: CASSPRQGVNEQFF. CDR3 DNA sequence: TGTGCCAGCAGCCCACGACAGGGGGTGAATGAGCAGTTCTTC.